The rows below give T cell receptor beta chains drawn from one sample of a study of T cell clones after liver transplantation. Sequencing used immunoSEQ multiplex PCR; TCRdb keeps in-frame clones, though not all of them. The sample holds roughly 100,000 clones; about 88% are singletons and the top ten take approximately 3%. This specimen consisted of CD4+ T cells from blood, obtained about 50 months after liver transplant. These receptors were collected from a human patient who received a liver transplant. The T cells may partly be graft donor cells. CDR3s include the opening cysteine and the closing phenylalanine or tryptophan. The D gene is left open where the match is weak. Only some rows state a clone size, as once, few, many or a class for expanded clones.

clone size	V gene	J gene	D gene	CDR3 DNA	CDR3 protein
.	TRBV7-2	TRBJ1-1	.	TGTGCCAGCAGCTTCGGGCCGGTTGGCCAGTTGAACACTGAAGCTTTCTTT	CASSFGPVGQLNTEAFF
.	TRBV4-3	TRBJ2-7	.	TGCGCCAGCAGCCGCGTCCGGGACCCGACCTACGAGCAGTACTTC	CASSRVRDPTYEQYF
.	TRBV19	TRBJ2-7	.	TGTGCCACGGAGTGGGGGAGCTCCTACGAGCAGTACTTC	CATEWGSSYEQYF
.	TRBV6-1	TRBJ2-3	TRBD1	TGTGCCAGCAGTGACCAGGGGGCGCTCGGCACAGATACGCAGTATTTT	CASSDQGALGTDTQYF
few	TRBV29-1	TRBJ2-2	.	TGCAGCGTTGCAAGGTCAACAAAGAACACCGGGGAGCTGTTTTTT	CSVARSTKNTGELFF
.	TRBV4-2	TRBJ2-7	.	TGTGCCAGCAGCGAAACGGGACAGCGGGGGACCTACGAGCAGTACTTC	CASSETGQRGTYEQYF
.	TRBV11-3	TRBJ1-4	.	TGTGCCAGCAGCATAAAGGACCTCCCGGATCCTCAACTGAAATATGAAAAACTGTTTTTT	CASSIKDLPDPQLKYEKLFF
.	TRBV15	TRBJ1-2	.	TGTGCCACCAGCCCCCCCTCCGGTCGCTATGGCTACACCTTC	CATSPPSGRYGYTF
.	TRBV27	TRBJ2-1	.	TGTGCCAGCACTAGACCGGGAAATTGGGCTGAGCAGTTCTTC	CASTRPGNWAEQFF
.	TRBV7-2	TRBJ2-6	.	TGTGCCAGCAGCCTCGGACCGAACTCTGGGGCCAACGTCCTGACTTTC	CASSLGPNSGANVLTF
few	TRBV18	TRBJ2-5	TRBD1	TGTGCCAGCTCAACATCCGGGACAGGGGGAGAGACCCAGTACTTC	CASSTSGTGGETQYF
.	TRBV9	TRBJ1-4	TRBD1	TGTGCCAGCAGCGTAGTCGTAGCGGGGGTGTCACCTCCCCGGGACAGGGAGAATGAAAAACTGTTTTTT	CASSVVVAGVSPPRDRENEKLFF
.	TRBV29-1	TRBJ2-1	.	TGCAGCGTTGAAGAACGCCGAGGATACAATGAGCAGTTCTTC	CSVEERRGYNEQFF
.	TRBV5-1	TRBJ2-4	.	TGCGCCAGCAGCTTGTACCCAGGTTTGATGGGCGTCAAAAACATTCAGTACTTC	CASSLYPGLMGVKNIQYF